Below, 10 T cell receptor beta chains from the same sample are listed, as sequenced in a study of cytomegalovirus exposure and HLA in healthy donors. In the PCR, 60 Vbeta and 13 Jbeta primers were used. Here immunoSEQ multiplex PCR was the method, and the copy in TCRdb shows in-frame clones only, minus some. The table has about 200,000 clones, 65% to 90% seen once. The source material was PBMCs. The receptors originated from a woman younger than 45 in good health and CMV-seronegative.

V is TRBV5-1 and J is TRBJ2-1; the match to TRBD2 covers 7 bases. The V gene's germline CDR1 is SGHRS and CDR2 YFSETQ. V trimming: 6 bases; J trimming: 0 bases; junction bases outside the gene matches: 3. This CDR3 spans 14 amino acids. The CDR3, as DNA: TGCGCCAGCATGGGCGGGAGCTCCTACAATGAGCAGTTCTTC. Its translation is CASMGGSSYNEQFF.

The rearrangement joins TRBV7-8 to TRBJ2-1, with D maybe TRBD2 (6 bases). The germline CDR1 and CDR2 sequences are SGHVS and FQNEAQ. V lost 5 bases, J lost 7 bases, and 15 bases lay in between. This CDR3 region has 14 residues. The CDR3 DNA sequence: TGTGCCAGCAGCCCCCTGGGAGGTGGGAATGAGCAGTTCTTC. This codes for CASSPLGGGNEQFF.

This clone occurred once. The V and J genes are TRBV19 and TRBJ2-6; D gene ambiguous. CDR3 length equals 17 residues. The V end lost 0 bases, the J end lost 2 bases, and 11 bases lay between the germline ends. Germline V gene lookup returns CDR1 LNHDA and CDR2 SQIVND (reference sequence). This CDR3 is CASSIEGRLTGANVLTF. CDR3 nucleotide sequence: TGTGCCAGTAGTATAGAGGGCAGATTAACTGGGGCCAACGTCCTGACTTTC.

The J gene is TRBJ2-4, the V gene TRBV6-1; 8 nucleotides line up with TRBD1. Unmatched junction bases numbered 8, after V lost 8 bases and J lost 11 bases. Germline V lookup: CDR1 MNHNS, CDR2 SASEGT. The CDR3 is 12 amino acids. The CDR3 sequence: CASAPTGVVQYF. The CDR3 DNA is TGTGCCAGCGCCCCGACAGGGGTTGTTCAGTACTTC.

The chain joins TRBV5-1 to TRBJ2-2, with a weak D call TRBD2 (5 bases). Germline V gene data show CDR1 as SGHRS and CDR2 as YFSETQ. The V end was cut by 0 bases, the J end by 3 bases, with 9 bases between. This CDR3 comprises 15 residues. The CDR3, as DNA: TGCGCCAGCAGCTTGGCCCCCGGGGACACCGGGGAGCTGTTTTTT. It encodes CASSLAPGDTGELFF.

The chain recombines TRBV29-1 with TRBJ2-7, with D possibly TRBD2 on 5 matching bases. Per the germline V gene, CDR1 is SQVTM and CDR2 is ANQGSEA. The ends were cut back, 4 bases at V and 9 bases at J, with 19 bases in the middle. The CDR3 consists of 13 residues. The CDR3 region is CSVVASGVEGQYF. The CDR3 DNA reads TGCAGCGTTGTAGCCAGCGGTGTTGAGGGGCAGTACTTC.

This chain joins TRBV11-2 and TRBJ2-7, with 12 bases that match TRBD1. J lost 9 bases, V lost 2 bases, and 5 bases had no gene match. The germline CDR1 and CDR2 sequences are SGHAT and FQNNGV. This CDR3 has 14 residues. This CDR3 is CASSLRDRGQGQYF. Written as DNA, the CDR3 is TGTGCCAGCAGCTTACGGGACAGGGGGCAAGGGCAGTACTTC.

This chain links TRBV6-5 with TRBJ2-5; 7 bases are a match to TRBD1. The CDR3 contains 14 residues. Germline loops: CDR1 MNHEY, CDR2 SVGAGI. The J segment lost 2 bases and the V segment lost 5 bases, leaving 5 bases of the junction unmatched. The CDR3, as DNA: TGTGCCAGCAGTCGGGACAGATCTCAAGAGACCCAGTACTTC. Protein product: CASSRDRSQETQYF.

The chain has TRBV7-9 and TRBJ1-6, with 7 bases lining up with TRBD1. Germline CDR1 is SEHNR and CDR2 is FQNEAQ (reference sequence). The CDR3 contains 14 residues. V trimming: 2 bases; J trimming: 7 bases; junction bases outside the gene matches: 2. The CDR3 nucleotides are TGTGCCAGCAGCTTACAGGGGGTGAATTCACCCCTCCACTTT. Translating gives CASSLQGVNSPLHF.

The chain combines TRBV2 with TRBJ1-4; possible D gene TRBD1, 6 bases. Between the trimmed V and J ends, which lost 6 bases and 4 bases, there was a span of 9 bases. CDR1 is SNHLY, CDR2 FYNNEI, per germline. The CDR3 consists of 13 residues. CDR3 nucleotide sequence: TGTGCCAGCAGAACGGACAGTAATGAAAAACTGTTTTTT. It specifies CASRTDSNEKLFF.